The 28 T cell receptor beta chains in this list originate from one sample, sequenced in a study of human T cells and chemical hapten exposure. It was from unfractionated whole blood that total RNA was extracted. TCRdb fed the 5' RACE reads into MiXCR, producing one record per CDR3 protein. Of more than 60,000 distinct CDR3 sequences listed, more than 15% are singletons. Receptors were obtained from a female donor in good health.

To note about this clonotype: The junction departs from the called germline gene at one end, perhaps through a read error. The chain has TRBV7-2 and TRBJ1-2, with no clear D. The CDR3 has 13 amino acids. Germline assignment: CDR1 SGHTA and CDR2 FQGNSA. The CDR3 DNA follows: TGTGCCAGCACCTTAGGGTCTAACTATGGCTACACCTTC. Amino acids: CASTLGSNYGYTF. Together with reference TRBV7-2 and TRBJ1-2, the CDR3 gives the full variable domain: GAGVSQSPSNKVTEKGKDVELRCDPISGHTALYWYRQSLGQGLEFLIYFQGNSAPDKSGLPSDRFSAERTGGSVSTLTIQRTQQEDSAVYLCASTLGSNYGYTFGSGTRLTVV.

The chain employs TRBV6-2 or TRBV6-3 and TRBJ2-5, with D perhaps being TRBD1 or TRBD2 (5 bases each). V lost 6 bases and J lost 1, with 15 bases in between. Germline-derived CDR1 and CDR2 are MNHEY and SVGEGT. This CDR3 contains 15 residues. This CDR3 is CASRYEGKPQETQYF. Here the CDR3 DNA reads TGTGCCAGCAGGTACGAGGGGAAGCCCCAAGAGACCCAGTACTTC.

This sequence joins TRBV18 and TRBJ1-2; D uncertain. The CDR3 is 13 amino acids. V was shortened by 5 bases and J by 2 bases, with 9 bases between the two germline ends. CDR1 KGHSH and CDR2 LQKENI come from the germline V gene. The CDR3 DNA reads TGTGCCAGCTCAAGTGGACGGAACTATGGCTACACCTTC. Its protein product is CASSSGRNYGYTF.

This clonotype was seen ten or more times. The V gene is TRBV20-1, the J gene TRBJ1-1; 7 nucleotides align to TRBD1. Trimming cost V 1 base and J 7 bases; bases outside gene matches: 15. CDR1 is DFQATT and CDR2 is SNEGSKA in the germline V gene (reference sequence). The CDR3 runs 16 residues. The CDR3 bases are TGCAGTGCTAGAGCAGCATCCCAGGGGGTTGATAGTGAAGCTTTCTTT. It codes for CSARAASQGVDSEAFF.

The rearrangement joins TRBV7-4 to TRBJ2-5; tentatively, D is TRBD1 (5 bases). Trimming stripped 2 bases from V and 1 base from J, with 11 bases between. The CDR3 length is 15 residues. Germline-derived CDR1 and CDR2 are SGHVT and SQSDAQ. As DNA, the CDR3 is TGTGCCAGCAGCTTACCGGACACAATCCAAGAGACCCAGTACTTC. It encodes CASSLPDTIQETQYF.

The V and J genes are TRBV7-2 and TRBJ2-6; no clear D. V lost 4 bases to trimming and J lost 2 bases, with 6 bases between them. The CDR3 is 14 residues long. Per the germline V gene, CDR1 is SGHTA and CDR2 is FQGNSA. CDR3 sequence: CASSSNAGANVLTF. In nucleotides, the CDR3 is TGTGCCAGCAGCTCAAATGCTGGGGCCAACGTCCTGACTTTC.

The chain joins TRBV28 to TRBJ2-3; D is perhaps TRBD1 (6 bases). Trimming shortened V by 6 bases and J by 4 bases, and 20 bases separated the two germline ends. The CDR3 loop spans 16 amino acids. Germline V gene lookup returns CDR1 MDHEN and CDR2 SYDVKM. CDR3 in DNA: TGTGCCAGCAGGCCGGGACACCGCGCGGGCGCAGATACGCAGTATTTT. Protein sequence: CASRPGHRAGADTQYF.

The CDR3 protein is CASSYSLPPGRADGYTF. DNA of the CDR3: TGTGCCAGCAGTTACTCGTTACCGCCAGGGAGGGCCGATGGCTACACCTTC. V is TRBV6-6 and J is TRBJ1-2; possible D gene TRBD1, 5 bases. Germline V lookup: CDR1 MNHNY, CDR2 SVGAGI (reference sequence). The CDR3 totals 17 residues. With 0 bases removed from V and 6 bases from J, the gap between germline ends came to 20 bases.

The J gene is TRBJ2-4, the V gene TRBV12-3 or TRBV12-4, with D possibly matching TRBD1 (6 bases). The CDR3 loop spans 15 amino acids. The ends were cut back, 1 base at V and 4 bases at J, with 11 bases in the middle. The CDR3, as DNA: TGTGCCAGCAGTTTAGGGACAGCAATTAAAAACATTCAGTACTTC. Residues: CASSLGTAIKNIQYF.

The chain uses TRBV20-1 and TRBJ2-2; D perhaps matches TRBD1 (5 bases). Germline loops: CDR1 DFQATT, CDR2 SNEGSKA (reference sequence). Trimming cost V 1 base and J 0 bases, with 12 bases left between them. CDR3 length: 16 amino acids. The CDR3 bases are TGCAGTGCTAGAGGAAGGACATTATCGAACACCGGGGAGCTGTTTTTT. This encodes CSARGRTLSNTGELFF.

V is TRBV20-1 and J is TRBJ1-1; D possibly corresponds to TRBD1 (5 bases). The V gene lost 2 bases and the J gene lost 5 bases, with 15 bases spanning the gap. CDR1 and CDR2 (germline): DFQATT, SNEGSKA (reference sequence). The length of the CDR3 is 14 residues. In DNA form, the CDR3 reads TGCAGTGCTAGAAAACGAGGGGTAGGGACTGAAGCTTTCTTT. Its translation is CSARKRGVGTEAFF.

V and J are TRBV6-6 and TRBJ1-6, with D perhaps TRBD1 (5 bases). The length of the CDR3 is 15 residues. Trimming shortened V by 4 bases and J by 5 bases, and 12 bases separated the two germline ends. CDR1 and CDR2 from the germline V gene are MNHNY and SVGAGI (reference sequence). This CDR3 reads CASSFLQANNSPLHF. The CDR3 bases are TGTGCCAGCAGTTTCCTACAGGCCAATAATTCACCCCTCCACTTT.

This clonotype was seen a handful of times. The chain combines TRBV3-1 with TRBJ2-6; D is uncertain. The CDR3 runs to 15 residues. V was clipped by 1 base and J by 12 bases, with 16 bases between them. CDR1 is LGHDT, CDR2 YNNKEL, per germline (reference sequence). The CDR3 DNA reads TGTGCCAGCAGCCAAGCGCCAGGTCCCCTGAGCGTCCTGACTTTC. Encoded protein: CASSQAPGPLSVLTF.

V is TRBV20-1 and J is TRBJ1-2; a possible D gene is TRBD1 (5 bases). The V end lost 4 bases, the J end lost 2 bases, and 11 bases lay between the germline ends. The CDR3 runs 13 residues. Per germline, CDR1 DFQATT and CDR2 SNEGSKA (reference sequence). The CDR3 is CSATPGGNYGYTF. CDR3 DNA: TGCAGTGCTACCCCCGGGGGAAACTATGGCTACACCTTC.

This chain connects TRBV5-5 to TRBJ2-4; the D gene is possibly TRBD2 (5 bases). In germline, CDR1 is SGHKS, CDR2 YYEKEE (reference sequence). V lost 3 bases and J 5 bases, leaving 18 bases between the germline ends. This CDR3 is 16 amino acids long. CDR3 coding DNA: TGTGCCAGCAGCTCCCCCCTGAGGGATCGCGAAAACATTCAGTACTTC. Its translation is CASSSPLRDRENIQYF. Together with reference TRBV5-5 and TRBJ2-4, the CDR3 gives the full variable domain: DAGVTQSPTHLIKTRGQQVTLRCSPISGHKSVSWYQQVLGQGPQFIFQYYEKEERGRGNFPDRFSARQFPNYSSELNVNALLLGDSALYLCASSSPLRDRENIQYFGAGTRLSVL.

This clonotype occurred a few times. The chain is built from TRBV12-3 or TRBV12-4 and TRBJ2-3, with TRBD2 matching over 8 bases. CDR3 length: 16 residues. Trimming at V came to 0 bases and at J to 2 bases, leaving 4 bases not matched to a gene. The CDR3 DNA reads TGTGCCAGCAGTTTAGCGGGCGGGGGGATCACAGATACGCAGTATTTT. This encodes CASSLAGGGITDTQYF.

The chain uses TRBV7-2 and TRBJ1-4; TRBD1 matches 8 bases. The germline CDR1 and CDR2 sequences are SGHTA and FQGNSA. CDR3 length equals 16 residues. The V gene end was trimmed by 3 bases and the J gene end by 7 bases; junction bases not matched to a gene: 10. In DNA, the CDR3 is TGTGCCAGCAGCTTCTCGTCCAGGGGGCAGGGTGAAAAACTGTTTTTT. It yields the protein CASSFSSRGQGEKLFF. Looking up the rest from reference TRBV7-2 and TRBJ1-4 gives the full variable domain: GAGVSQSPSNKVTEKGKDVELRCDPISGHTALYWYRQSLGQGLEFLIYFQGNSAPDKSGLPSDRFSAERTGGSVSTLTIQRTQQEDSAVYLCASSFSSRGQGEKLFFGSGTQLSVL.

Many counts were recorded for this clonotype. V usage is TRBV7-2 and J usage is TRBJ2-3; 7 bases match TRBD2. Looked up from germline, CDR1 is SGHTA and CDR2 is FQGNSA. CDR3 length equals 15 residues. Losses at the gene ends were 5 bases for V and 3 bases for J; bases not matched to a gene: 8. CDR3 nucleotides: TGTGCCAGCAGCCCGGGACTACAATCTACAGATACGCAGTATTTT. It translates to CASSPGLQSTDTQYF.

In its sample, this clonotype was seen many times. CDR3 protein: CSARTGGRYYGYTF. CDR3 bases: TGCAGTGCTAGGACAGGGGGCCGGTACTATGGCTACACCTTC. The rearrangement uses TRBV20-1 and TRBJ1-2; 10 positions match TRBD1. Germline assignment: CDR1 DFQATT and CDR2 SNEGSKA (reference sequence). This CDR3 is 14 amino acids long. J gave up 3 bases and V 3 bases, and 4 bases lay outside the gene matches.

The chain couples TRBV6-5 to TRBJ2-1; the D gene is possibly TRBD2 (6 bases). Germline CDR1 is MNHEY and CDR2 is SVGAGI. The CDR3 is 15 residues long. Trimming stripped 5 bases from V and 5 bases from J, with 16 bases between. The CDR3 DNA reads as TGTGCCAGCAGTCCCAGCTTTGGGGGGAACAATGAGCAGTTCTTC. Protein: CASSPSFGGNNEQFF.

V is TRBV12-3 or TRBV12-4 and J is TRBJ1-2; D is perhaps TRBD1 (6 bases). V gave up 0 bases and J gave up 8 bases, with 10 bases separating them. The CDR3 contains 13 residues. The CDR3 DNA is TGTGCCAGCAGTTTAGCGGAGGGGGAGGGCTACACCTTC. Protein: CASSLAEGEGYTF.

The chain links TRBV12-3 or TRBV12-4 to TRBJ1-6; D not certain. The CDR3 totals 14 residues. V was cut by 4 bases and J by 10 bases, with 14 bases left in between. The CDR3 DNA is TGTGCCAGCAGTTCCCTGGGCCTTAAGTCACCCCTCCACTTT. Its protein product is CASSSLGLKSPLHF.

The table lists this clonotype with a few counts. The chain combines TRBV20-1 with TRBJ1-1; D might be TRBD1 (6 bases). There are 15 residues in the CDR3. V was cut by 4 bases and J by 0 bases, with 15 bases left in between. Germline values: CDR1 DFQATT, CDR2 SNEGSKA (reference sequence). The CDR3 DNA follows: TGCAGTGCTACAGGACAGTCTTTGGTGAACACTGAAGCTTTCTTT. This gives the protein CSATGQSLVNTEAFF.

The rearrangement joins TRBV3-1 to TRBJ1-5; a possible D gene is TRBD1 (6 bases). Deletions cut 4 bases from V and 5 bases from J, with 15 bases between. This CDR3 region has 15 residues. Germline V gene data show CDR1 as LGHDT and CDR2 as YNNKEL (reference sequence). This CDR3 is CASSPQGQVDQPQHF. Here the CDR3 DNA reads TGTGCCAGCAGCCCACAGGGTCAGGTAGATCAGCCCCAGCATTTT. Variable domain in full (rest from reference TRBV3-1 and TRBJ1-5): DTAVSQTPKYLVTQMGNDKSIKCEQNLGHDTMYWYKQDSKKFLKIMFSYNNKELIINETVPNRFSPKSPDKAHLNLHINSLELGDSAVYFCASSPQGQVDQPQHFGDGTRLSIL.

The chain links TRBV7-9 to TRBJ2-2; 8 bases match TRBD1. The CDR3 sequence is 14 residues long. The V segment lost 2 bases and the J segment 6 bases; nucleotides outside the gene matches: 2. Germline V gives CDR1 SEHNR, CDR2 FQNEAQ (reference sequence). The CDR3 loop is CASSLQGAAGELFF. The CDR3 DNA reads as TGTGCCAGCAGCTTACAGGGGGCGGCCGGGGAGCTGTTTTTT.

The V call is TRBV2, the J call TRBJ2-3; D unclear. Germline loops: CDR1 SNHLY, CDR2 FYNNEI. The CDR3 has 14 amino acids. The V and J ends lost 5 bases and 2 bases respectively, with 11 bases between them. The CDR3: CASSRSVFTDTQYF. The CDR3 DNA is TGTGCCAGCAGTAGGTCGGTCTTCACAGATACGCAGTATTTT.

The rearrangement links TRBV6-1 to TRBJ1-6, with D possibly being TRBD1 (6 bases). From germline, CDR1 is MNHNS and CDR2 SASEGT. The CDR3 contains 15 residues. The ends were cut back, 0 bases at V and 11 bases at J, with 14 bases in the middle. CDR3 loop: CASSEALGAAAPLHF. CDR3 nucleotides: TGTGCCAGCAGTGAAGCTTTGGGGGCAGCGGCACCCCTCCACTTT.

At least ten counts were recorded for this clonotype. This rearrangement joins TRBV6-2 or TRBV6-3 to TRBJ1-2; no firm D call. V was cut by 5 bases and J by 5 bases, with 12 bases left in between. This CDR3 is built from 13 residues. Germline loops: CDR1 MNHEY, CDR2 SVGEGT. The CDR3 nucleotides are TGTGCCAGCAGTAACGGCCGGATATATGGCTACACCTTC. Amino acids: CASSNGRIYGYTF.